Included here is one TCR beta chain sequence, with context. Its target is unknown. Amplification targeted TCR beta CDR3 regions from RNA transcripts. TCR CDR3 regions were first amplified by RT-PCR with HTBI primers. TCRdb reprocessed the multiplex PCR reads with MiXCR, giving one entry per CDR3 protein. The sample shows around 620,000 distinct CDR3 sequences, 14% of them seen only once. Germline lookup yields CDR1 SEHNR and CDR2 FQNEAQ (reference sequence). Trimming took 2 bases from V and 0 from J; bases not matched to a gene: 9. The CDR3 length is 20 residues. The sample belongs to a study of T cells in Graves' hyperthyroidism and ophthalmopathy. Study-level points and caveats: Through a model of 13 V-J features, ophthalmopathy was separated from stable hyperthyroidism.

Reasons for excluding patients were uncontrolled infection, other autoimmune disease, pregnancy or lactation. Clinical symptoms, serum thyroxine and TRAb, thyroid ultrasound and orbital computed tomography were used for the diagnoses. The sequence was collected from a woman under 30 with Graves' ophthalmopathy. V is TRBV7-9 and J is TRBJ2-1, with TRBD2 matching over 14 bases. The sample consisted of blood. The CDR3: CASSLRTSGRTPSSYNEQFF. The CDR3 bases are TGTGCCAGCAGCTTACGGACTAGCGGGAGGACCCCGAGCTCCTACAATGAGCAGTTCTTC.